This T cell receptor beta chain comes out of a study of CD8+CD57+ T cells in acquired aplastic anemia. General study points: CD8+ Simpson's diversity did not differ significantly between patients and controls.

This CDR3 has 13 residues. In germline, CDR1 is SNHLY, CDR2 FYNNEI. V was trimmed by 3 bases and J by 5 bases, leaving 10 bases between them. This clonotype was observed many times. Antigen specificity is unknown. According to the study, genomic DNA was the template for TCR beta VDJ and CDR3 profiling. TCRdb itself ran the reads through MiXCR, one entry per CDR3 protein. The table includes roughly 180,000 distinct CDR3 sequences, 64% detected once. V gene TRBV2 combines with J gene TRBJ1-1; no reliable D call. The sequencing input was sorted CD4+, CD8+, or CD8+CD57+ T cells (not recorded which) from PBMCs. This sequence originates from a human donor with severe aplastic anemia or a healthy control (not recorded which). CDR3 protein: CASSEGSLTEAFF. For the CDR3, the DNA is TGTGCCAGCAGTGAGGGCAGTTTAACTGAAGCTTTCTTT.